This TCR beta chain was found in a study of blood T cell repertoires in COVID-19. Study in general: The study drew acute and convalescent COVID-19 samples from the United States, Italy and Spain. PBMCs, B-cell-depleted T cells, or T cells were the source of the cDNA or gDNA that made up the material.

Original processing methods: Amplification from reference gene primers served as the basis for estimated nucleated cell counts. Assay: immunoSEQ multiplex PCR; the TCRdb copy retains only in-frame clones and omits some. The V and J calls and clone size were taken over from that table, and D and trimming were inferred from the DNA. The table shows 200,000 to 300,000 clones, with about 86% occurring only once. This clone has more than one count but fewer than ten. Trimming took off 4 bases at V and 5 bases at J, with 12 bases between the two ends. This CDR3 spans 14 amino acids. CDR1 and CDR2 from the germline V gene are MDHEN and SYDVKM.

Sequenced input: peripheral blood. The genes are TRBV28 and TRBJ1-5, with D possibly matching TRBD1 (6 bases). This sequence was found in a woman aged 80 or over with acute or convalescent COVID-19. The chain's CDR3 is CASSSRDTDQPQHF. The CDR3 nucleotides read TGTGCCAGCAGTTCCCGGGACACGGATCAGCCCCAGCATTTT.